Listed below are T cell receptor beta chains from one sample, sequenced in a study of identical twins. Each CDR3 protein gets one entry after TCRdb re-called the 5' RACE reads with MiXCR. The sample contains some 730,000 distinct CDR3 sequences, approximately 18% of which appear only once. This sample also appeared in a second study, on T cells expressing NK-cell markers.

The specimen was PBMCs. The receptor set was obtained from a woman between 18 and 29 years old in good health. Each CDR3 is given with its conserved first and last residue. Each record gives: V gene, D gene, clone size, J gene, CDR3 DNA, CDR3 protein. The D gene is left open where the match is weak. Clone size is not always given. Where it is, it says once, few, many or a class for expanded clones.

v_gene: TRBV12-3/TRBV12-4
d_gene: -
abundance: many
j_gene: TRBJ2-7
CDR3nt: TGTGCCAGCAGCCCGACTGACGGGTACGAGCAGTACTTC
CDR3aa: CASSPTDGYEQYF

v_gene: TRBV29-1
d_gene: -
abundance: many
j_gene: TRBJ2-3
CDR3nt: TGCAGCGTCACCATGAGGAGCACAGATACGCAGTATTTT
CDR3aa: CSVTMRSTDTQYF

v_gene: TRBV29-1
d_gene: TRBD1
abundance: -
j_gene: TRBJ1-2
CDR3nt: TGCAGCGTTGAAGAACAGGGGGCAGGGGGCTACACCTTC
CDR3aa: CSVEEQGAGGYTF

v_gene: TRBV20-1
d_gene: -
abundance: few
j_gene: TRBJ2-1
CDR3nt: TGCAGTCCAAAGCGGAATTCCTACAATGAGCAGTTCTTC
CDR3aa: CSPKRNSYNEQFF

v_gene: TRBV7-2
d_gene: -
abundance: -
j_gene: TRBJ2-7
CDR3nt: TGTGCCAGCAGCTTAGACGATAACGAGCAGTACTTC
CDR3aa: CASSLDDNEQYF

v_gene: TRBV15
d_gene: TRBD1
abundance: -
j_gene: TRBJ1-4
CDR3nt: TGTGCCACCAGCAGAGATTGGACAGGGGCTGAAAAACTGTTTTTT
CDR3aa: CATSRDWTGAEKLFF

v_gene: TRBV18
d_gene: -
abundance: -
j_gene: TRBJ1-5
CDR3nt: TGTGCCAGCTCTCCTATTGGCGACCAAAATCAGCCCCAGCATTTT
CDR3aa: CASSPIGDQNQPQHF

v_gene: TRBV4-3
d_gene: -
abundance: -
j_gene: TRBJ1-1
CDR3nt: TGCGCCAGCAGCTCTCCGGACGTCTCCCCTGAAGCTTTCTTT
CDR3aa: CASSSPDVSPEAFF

v_gene: TRBV27
d_gene: -
abundance: -
j_gene: TRBJ2-7
CDR3nt: TGTGCCACTTCCCGCGGGGAAACCTACGAGCAGTACTTC
CDR3aa: CATSRGETYEQYF

v_gene: TRBV24-1
d_gene: -
abundance: -
j_gene: TRBJ2-7
CDR3nt: TGTGCCACCAGTGACCGGTCCGGGGAGCAGTACTTC
CDR3aa: CATSDRSGEQYF

v_gene: TRBV6-2/TRBV6-3
d_gene: -
abundance: few
j_gene: TRBJ2-5
CDR3nt: TGTGCCAGCAGTTACCAGCGCACGGAGACCCAGTACTTC
CDR3aa: CASSYQRTETQYF

v_gene: TRBV5-1
d_gene: TRBD1
abundance: -
j_gene: TRBJ1-1
CDR3nt: TGCGCCAGCAGCACCAGGACAGGGAACACTGAAGCTTTCTTT
CDR3aa: CASSTRTGNTEAFF

v_gene: TRBV7-8
d_gene: -
abundance: -
j_gene: TRBJ2-1
CDR3nt: TGTGCCAGCAGCCTTGGGACAACAAACTACAATGAGCAGTTCTTC
CDR3aa: CASSLGTTNYNEQFF

v_gene: TRBV7-6
d_gene: TRBD2
abundance: -
j_gene: TRBJ2-7
CDR3nt: TGTGCCAGCAGCTTAGAGGTAGCGGGAAGGGACGAGCAGTACTTC
CDR3aa: CASSLEVAGRDEQYF

v_gene: TRBV10-3
d_gene: -
abundance: few
j_gene: TRBJ2-3
CDR3nt: TGTGCCATCAGTGAGACAAATTCGGGACGCCGCACAGATACGCAGTATTTT
CDR3aa: CAISETNSGRRTDTQYF

v_gene: TRBV3-1
d_gene: -
abundance: -
j_gene: TRBJ2-3
CDR3nt: TGTGCCAGCAGCCAAGATGTATACACGACCACAGATACGCAGTATTTT
CDR3aa: CASSQDVYTTTDTQYF

v_gene: TRBV6-6
d_gene: TRBD1
abundance: few
j_gene: TRBJ1-2
CDR3nt: TGTGCCAGCAGCGACAGGGTCGGCGGTGGCTACACCTTC
CDR3aa: CASSDRVGGGYTF